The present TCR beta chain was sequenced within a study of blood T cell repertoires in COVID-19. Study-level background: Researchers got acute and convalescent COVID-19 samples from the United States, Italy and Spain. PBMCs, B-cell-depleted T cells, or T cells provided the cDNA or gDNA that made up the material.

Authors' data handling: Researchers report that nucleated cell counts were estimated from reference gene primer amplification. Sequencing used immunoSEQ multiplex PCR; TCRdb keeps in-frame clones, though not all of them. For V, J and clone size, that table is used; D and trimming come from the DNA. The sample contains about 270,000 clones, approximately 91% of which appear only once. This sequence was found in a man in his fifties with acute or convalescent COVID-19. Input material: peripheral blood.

CDR3 loop: CASSEKTGALRHYGYTF. Here the CDR3 DNA reads TGTGCCAGTAGTGAGAAGACAGGGGCTTTAAGACACTATGGCTACACCTTC. This chain links TRBV19 with TRBJ1-2; 8 nucleotides align to TRBD1. This CDR3 has 17 amino acids. V lost 5 bases, J lost 3 bases, and 14 bases stayed unmatched. Germline CDR1 LNHDA, CDR2 SQIVND (reference sequence).